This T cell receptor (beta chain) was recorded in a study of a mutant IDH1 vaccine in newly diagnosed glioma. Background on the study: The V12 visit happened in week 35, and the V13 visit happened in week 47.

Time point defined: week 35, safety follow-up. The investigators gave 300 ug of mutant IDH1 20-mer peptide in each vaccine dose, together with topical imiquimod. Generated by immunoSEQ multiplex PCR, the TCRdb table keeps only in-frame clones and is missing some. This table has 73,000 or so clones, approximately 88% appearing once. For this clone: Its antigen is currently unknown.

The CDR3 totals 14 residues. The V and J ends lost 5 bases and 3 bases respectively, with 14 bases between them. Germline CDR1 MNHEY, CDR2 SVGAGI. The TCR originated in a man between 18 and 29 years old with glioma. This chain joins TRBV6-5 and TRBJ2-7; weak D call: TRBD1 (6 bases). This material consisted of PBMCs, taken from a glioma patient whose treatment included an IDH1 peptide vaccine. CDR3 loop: CASSSPGQIYEQYF. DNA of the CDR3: TGTGCCAGCAGTAGCCCAGGACAGATCTACGAGCAGTACTTC.